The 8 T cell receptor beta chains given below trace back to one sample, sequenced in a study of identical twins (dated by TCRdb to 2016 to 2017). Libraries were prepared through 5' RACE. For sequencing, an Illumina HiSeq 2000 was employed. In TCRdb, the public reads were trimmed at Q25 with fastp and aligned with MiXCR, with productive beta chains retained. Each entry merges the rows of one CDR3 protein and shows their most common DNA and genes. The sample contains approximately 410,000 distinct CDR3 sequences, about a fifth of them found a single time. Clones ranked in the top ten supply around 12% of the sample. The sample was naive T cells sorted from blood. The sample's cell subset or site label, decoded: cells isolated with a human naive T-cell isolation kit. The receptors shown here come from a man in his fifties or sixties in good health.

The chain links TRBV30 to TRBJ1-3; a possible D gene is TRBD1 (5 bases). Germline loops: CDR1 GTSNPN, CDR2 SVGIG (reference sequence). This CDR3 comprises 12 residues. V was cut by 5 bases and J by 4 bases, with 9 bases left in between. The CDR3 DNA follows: TGTGCCTGGGGTGGGGGAGGAAACACCATATATTTT. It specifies CAWGGGGNTIYF.

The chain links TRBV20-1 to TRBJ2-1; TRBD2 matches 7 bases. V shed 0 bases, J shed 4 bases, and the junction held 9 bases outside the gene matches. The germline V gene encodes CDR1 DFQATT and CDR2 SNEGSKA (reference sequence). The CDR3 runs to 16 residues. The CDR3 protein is CSARDPVLAVYNEQFF. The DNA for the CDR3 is TGCAGTGCTAGAGATCCGGTTCTAGCGGTATACAATGAGCAGTTCTTC.

Here the CDR3 reads CASSQGAGTSGGRSYNEQFF. The CDR3 DNA is TGTGCCAGCAGCCAAGGGGCCGGGACTAGCGGGGGCAGGTCCTACAATGAGCAGTTCTTC. The V gene is TRBV4-2, the J gene TRBJ2-1, with 14 bases aligning to TRBD2. The CDR3 contains 20 residues. CDR1 LGHNA and CDR2 YNFKEQ come from the germline V gene. The V and J ends lost 1 base and 1 base, in that order; junction bases with no gene match: 9.

CDR3 sequence: CASRDPQDSFQETQYF. The CDR3 coding sequence is TGTGCCAGCAGGGACCCCCAAGACAGTTTCCAAGAGACCCAGTACTTC. The chain recombines TRBV6-1 with TRBJ2-5; D is perhaps TRBD1 (5 bases). The CDR3 totals 16 residues. Germline V gene sequence: CDR1 MNHNS, CDR2 SASEGT. Trimming took off 6 bases at V and 1 base at J, with 18 bases between the two ends.

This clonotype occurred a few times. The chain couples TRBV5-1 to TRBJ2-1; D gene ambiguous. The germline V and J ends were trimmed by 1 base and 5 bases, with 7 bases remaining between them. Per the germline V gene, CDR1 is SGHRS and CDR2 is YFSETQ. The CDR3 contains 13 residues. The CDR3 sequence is CASSLLTDNEQFF. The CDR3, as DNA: TGCGCCAGCAGCTTGTTAACAGACAATGAGCAGTTCTTC.

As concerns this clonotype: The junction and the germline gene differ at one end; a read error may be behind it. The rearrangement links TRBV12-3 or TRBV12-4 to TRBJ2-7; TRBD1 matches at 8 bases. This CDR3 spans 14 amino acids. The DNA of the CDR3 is TGTGCCAGCAGCAGCGACAGGGGATCCTCCGAGCAGTACTTC. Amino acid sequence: CASSSDRGSSEQYF.

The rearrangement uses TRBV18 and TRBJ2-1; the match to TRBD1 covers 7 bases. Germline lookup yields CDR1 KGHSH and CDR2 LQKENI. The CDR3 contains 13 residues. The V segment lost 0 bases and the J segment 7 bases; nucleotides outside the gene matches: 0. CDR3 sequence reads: CASSPPQGNEQFF. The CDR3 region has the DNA TGTGCCAGCTCACCACCACAGGGGAATGAGCAGTTCTTC. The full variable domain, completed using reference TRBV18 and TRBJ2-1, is NAGVMQNPRHLVRRRGQEARLRCSPMKGHSHVYWYRQLPEEGLKFMVYLQKENIIDESGMPKERFSAEFPKEGPSILRIQQVVRGDSAAYFCASSPPQGNEQFFGPGTRLTVL.

The CDR3 loop reads CATSGTSGRAGEQFF. In nucleotides, the CDR3 is TGTGCCACCAGTGGGACTAGCGGGAGGGCTGGGGAGCAGTTCTTC. The chain combines TRBV24-1 with TRBJ2-1; 15 positions agree with TRBD2. Per the germline V gene, CDR1 is KGHDR and CDR2 is SFDVKD. The junction had 5 bases not matched to a gene; V was cut back by 5 bases and J by 10 bases. The CDR3 contains 15 residues.